This T cell receptor (beta chain) was recorded in a study of patients and donors after allogeneic stem cell transplantation. MiXCR was run by TCRdb on the RT-PCR reads, yielding one entry per CDR3 protein. This table holds 15,000 to 20,000 distinct CDR3 sequences, 4.5% to 6% found once. This CDR3 contains 18 residues. The V and J ends lost 5 bases and 0 bases, in that order; junction bases with no gene match: 13. CDR1 is SGHAT and CDR2 is FQDESV in the germline V gene (reference sequence). This TCR came from a human donor who was either an allogeneic HSCT recipient or a stem cell or donor lymphocyte infusion donor (not recorded which). It is not recorded whose cells these are; they may come from a transplant donor. The specimen was blood, either unsorted or a sorted T cell fraction (not recorded which). The genes are TRBV11-1 and TRBJ1-5; 7 nucleotides line up with TRBD1. CDR3 residues: CASSRSPGTDYSNQPQHF. In DNA, the CDR3 is TGTGCCAGCAGCCGGAGTCCCGGGACAGATTATAGCAATCAGCCCCAGCATTTT.